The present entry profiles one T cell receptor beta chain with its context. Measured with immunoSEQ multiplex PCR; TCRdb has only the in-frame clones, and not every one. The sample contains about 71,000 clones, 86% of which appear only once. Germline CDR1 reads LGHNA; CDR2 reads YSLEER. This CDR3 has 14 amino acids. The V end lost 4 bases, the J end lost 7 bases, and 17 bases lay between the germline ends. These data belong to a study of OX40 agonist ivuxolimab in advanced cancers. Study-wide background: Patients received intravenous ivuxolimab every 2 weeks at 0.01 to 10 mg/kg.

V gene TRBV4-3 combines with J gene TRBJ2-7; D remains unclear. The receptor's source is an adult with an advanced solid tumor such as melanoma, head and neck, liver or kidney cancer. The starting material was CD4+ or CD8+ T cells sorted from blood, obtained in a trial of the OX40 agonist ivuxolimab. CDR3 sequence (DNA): TGCGCCAGCAGCCCTCTAACCTGGACCGGGGAGCAGTACTTC. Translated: CASSPLTWTGEQYF.